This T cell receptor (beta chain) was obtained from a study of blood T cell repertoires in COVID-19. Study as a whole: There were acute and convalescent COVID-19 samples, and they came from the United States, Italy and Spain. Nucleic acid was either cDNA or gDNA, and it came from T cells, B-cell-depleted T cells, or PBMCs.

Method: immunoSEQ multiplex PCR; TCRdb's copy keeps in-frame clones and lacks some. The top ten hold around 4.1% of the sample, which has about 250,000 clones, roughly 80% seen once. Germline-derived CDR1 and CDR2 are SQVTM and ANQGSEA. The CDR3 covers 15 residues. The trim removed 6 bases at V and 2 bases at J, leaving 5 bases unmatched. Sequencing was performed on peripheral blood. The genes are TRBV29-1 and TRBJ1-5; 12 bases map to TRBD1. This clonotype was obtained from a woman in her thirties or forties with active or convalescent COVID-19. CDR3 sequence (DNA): TGCAGCGTGGGACAGGGGGCGGGTGGCAATCAGCCCCAGCATTTT. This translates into CSVGQGAGGNQPQHF.